This T cell receptor beta chain was sequenced during a study of chemoradiotherapy in HPV16-positive cancers. Study results and limitations: Non-HPV-specific T cells did not expand in tumors during treatment, whereas candidate HPV-specific clones and E7-related motifs did. In HPV16-positive patients, HPV-responsive T-cell expansion tracked better recurrence-free survival.

This clone has more than one count but fewer than ten. Antigen: not known. Produced via immunoSEQ multiplex PCR; TCRdb's table is partial and in-frame only. The sample records 20,000 to 25,000 clones, around 87% being singletons. V lost 5 bases, J lost 3 bases, and 11 bases lay in between. This CDR3 is 13 amino acids long. The V gene's germline CDR1 is SEHNR and CDR2 FQNEAQ (reference sequence). This material consisted of blood, taken from a patient who underwent chemoradiotherapy. V gene TRBV7-9 combines with J gene TRBJ2-7; tentative D call: TRBD2 (6 bases). This receptor was taken from a human donor with HPV-associated anogenital cancer. CDR3 sequence reads: CASSPSGFYEQYF. For the CDR3, the DNA is TGTGCCAGCAGCCCCAGCGGGTTCTACGAGCAGTACTTC.